These 9 T cell receptor beta chains originate from one sample sequenced in a study of cytomegalovirus exposure and HLA in healthy donors. The primer mix had 60 Vbeta and 13 Jbeta primers. Assay used: immunoSEQ multiplex PCR; TCRdb lists only in-frame clones, some missing. The sample holds 150,000 to 200,000 clones, around 83% seen once. The specimen was PBMCs. The receptors were gathered from a man aged 45-65 years in good health and CMV-seropositive.

This clone has just a few counts. The CDR3 sequence: CASSQVGPPLHF. CDR3 DNA: TGTGCCAGCAGCCAAGTGGGGCCACCCCTCCACTTT. V gene TRBV4-2 combines with J gene TRBJ1-6, with D perhaps TRBD1 (5 bases). CDR1 is LGHNA and CDR2 is YNFKEQ in the germline V gene. The CDR3 length is 12 residues. Trimming took 1 base from V and 11 from J, leaving 6 bases between them.

The rearrangement links TRBV5-6 to TRBJ2-1; 8 bases are shared with TRBD2. V was pared by 5 bases and J by 2 bases, with 6 bases of the junction left unmatched. Germline V CDR1 and CDR2: SGHDT, YYEEEE. There are 15 residues in the CDR3. CDR3 bases: TGTGCCAGCAGGGGAAGCGGGAGAACCTACAATGAGCAGTTCTTC. Translation: CASRGSGRTYNEQFF.

This clone has only one observation. The chain combines TRBV28 with TRBJ2-1, with 8 bases that match TRBD1. This CDR3 is built from 15 residues. The germline CDR1 and CDR2 sequences are MDHEN and SYDVKM. V lost 5 bases to trimming and J lost 2 bases; unmatched junction nucleotides: 5. The CDR3 sequence: CASSPDRVAYNEQFF. As DNA, the CDR3 is TGTGCCAGCAGTCCGGACAGGGTTGCCTACAATGAGCAGTTCTTC.

The rearrangement uses TRBV6-1 and TRBJ2-1; 14 bases agree with TRBD2. This CDR3 spans 15 amino acids. The trim removed 7 bases at V and 8 bases at J, leaving 7 bases unmatched. CDR1 is MNHNS, CDR2 SASEGT, per germline. The chain's CDR3 is CASMMTSGRGHEQFF. CDR3 DNA: TGTGCCAGCATGATGACTAGCGGGAGGGGCCATGAGCAGTTCTTC.

The V call is TRBV28, the J call TRBJ1-2; 7 bases fit TRBD1. CDR1 is MDHEN, CDR2 SYDVKM, per germline. The CDR3 is made up of 14 amino acids. Trimming removed 9 bases from V and 2 bases from J; junction bases left unmatched: 9. Here the CDR3 DNA reads TGTGCCAGTTTAGGGACAGCCGAGAACTATGGCTACACCTTC. Amino acid sequence: CASLGTAENYGYTF.

The V call is TRBV28, the J call TRBJ1-2; 8 bases match TRBD1. Looked up from germline, CDR1 is MDHEN and CDR2 is SYDVKM. The CDR3 loop spans 14 amino acids. V shed 6 bases, J shed 8 bases, and the junction held 11 bases outside the gene matches. The CDR3 here is CASSPQGAVGGYTF. CDR3 coding DNA: TGTGCCAGCAGCCCGCAGGGGGCAGTGGGCGGCTACACCTTC.

The rearrangement links TRBV30 to TRBJ2-7, with a weak D call TRBD2 (5 bases). This CDR3 spans 12 amino acids. Germline lookup yields CDR1 GTSNPN and CDR2 SVGIG (reference sequence). The V end was cut by 4 bases, the J end by 2 bases, with 9 bases between. CDR3 nucleotides: TGTGCCTGGAATTCGGGGACCTACGAGCAGTACTTC. This codes for CAWNSGTYEQYF.

The rearrangement links TRBV11-2 to TRBJ2-5; TRBD2 aligns across 12 bases. The DNA matches TRBJ2-7 better at its end, which makes the J call doubtful. CDR1 and CDR2 from the germline V gene are SGHAT and FQNNGV. The CDR3 is 19 amino acids. CDR3 coding DNA: TGTGCCAGCAGCCGACCACTAGCGGGAGGCACGAGTTCTCCTTACGAGCAGTACTTC. Protein product: CASSRPLAGGTSSPYEQYF.

The rearrangement links TRBV28 to TRBJ2-3; TRBD2 agrees at 7 bases. CDR1 is MDHEN and CDR2 is SYDVKM in the germline V gene. The CDR3 has 17 residues. The J segment lost 6 bases and the V segment lost 3 bases, leaving 15 bases of the junction unmatched. As DNA, the CDR3 is TGTGCCAGCAGTTTCTTTAGACGGACTAGGGAGACCGATACGCAGTATTTT. This sequence encodes CASSFFRRTRETDTQYF.